The 2 T cell receptor beta chains listed next were all sequenced from one sample in a study of healthy donors' naive CD4 and CD8 T cells. TCR libraries were built from about 500 ng of total RNA by linear amplification. TCRdb used MiXCR to reprocess the reads, holding one entry per CDR3 protein. Of about 180,000 distinct CDR3 sequences in the sample, around three quarters are singletons; the top ten hold around 2%. The specimen was naive CD4+ and CD8+ T cells sorted from blood, pooled from several donors. These receptors were taken from a pool of human donors in good health; the sample pools cells from several healthy donors.

In this sample, this clonotype turned up once. The V call is TRBV4-3, the J call TRBJ1-2; no reliable D call. The CDR3 spans 16 residues. Deletions cut 0 bases from V and 4 bases from J, with 15 bases between. Germline V gene data show CDR1 as LGHNA and CDR2 as YSLEER. The CDR3 sequence: CASSQDTSATLYGYTF. The CDR3 DNA reads as TGCGCCAGCAGCCAAGATACGTCCGCCACCCTCTATGGCTACACCTTC.

The chain combines TRBV14 with TRBJ2-7; 8 nucleotides line up with TRBD1. Per germline, CDR1 SGHDN and CDR2 FVKESK. The CDR3 is made up of 14 amino acids. V dropped 4 bases and J dropped 3; count of bases not matched to a gene: 5. Here the CDR3 reads CASSPDRANYEQYF. The CDR3 DNA is TGTGCCAGCAGCCCGGACAGGGCGAACTACGAGCAGTACTTC.